This T cell receptor beta chain is drawn from a study of cytomegalovirus exposure and HLA in healthy donors. The CDR3 consists of 17 residues. The V gene end was trimmed by 6 bases and the J gene end by 1 base; junction bases not matched to a gene: 10. Germline V gene sequence: CDR1 MNHEY, CDR2 SMNVEV (reference sequence). With respect to this clone: Its antigen is not known.

Regarding the study as a whole: Highly shared sequence variants in one cluster were likely a sequencing artifact. Some V segments could not be told apart, so they were left out, TRBV6-2 and TRBV6-3 among them. Earlier analysis looked at TCR beta V segments, and most were productive about 87% or about 30% of the time. A list of approximately 160 TCR beta chains associated with cytomegalovirus was given.

With 60 Vbeta and 13 Jbeta primers, the PCR was carried out. Sequenced by immunoSEQ multiplex PCR; TCRdb stores in-frame clones only, minus some. This sample has 85,000 to 100,000 clones, with roughly nine tenths found just once. The chain recombines TRBV27 with TRBJ2-1; 9 bases line up with TRBD2. What was sequenced was PBMCs. The sequence derives from a man aged 25-45 years in good health and CMV-seropositive. The CDR3 reads CASSGGAGGPSYNEQFF. The CDR3 DNA reads TGTGCCAGCAGCGGGGGGGCGGGAGGGCCGTCCTACAATGAGCAGTTCTTC.